What follows are 13 T cell receptor beta chains derived from one specimen sequenced in a study of T cells in Graves' hyperthyroidism and ophthalmopathy. TCR beta CDR3 sequences were amplified from RNA transcripts. The HTBI primer set served for first-round RT-PCR of the TCR CDR3. A single record per CDR3 protein comes from TCRdb applying MiXCR to the multiplex PCR reads. The data hold approximately 520,000 distinct CDR3 sequences, with around 21% observed a single time. Sequencing used blood. Every receptor here comes from a man younger than 35 with Graves' hyperthyroidism.

This sequence joins TRBV27 and TRBJ2-5; tentative D call: TRBD2 (6 bases). The length of the CDR3 is 15 residues. Trimming pared 6 bases from V and 4 bases from J, leaving 18 bases between. Germline CDR1 MNHEY, CDR2 SMNVEV (reference sequence). Here the CDR3 DNA reads TGTGCCAGCAGGCGGTTGGAGAGGGAGGCAGAGACCCAGTACTTC. Protein sequence: CASRRLEREAETQYF.

The chain combines TRBV6-1 with TRBJ2-7; a weak D match, TRBD2 (6 bases). The CDR3 has 12 residues. In germline, CDR1 is MNHNS, CDR2 SASEGT. Between the trimmed V and J ends, which lost 7 bases and 1 base, there was a span of 8 bases. The chain's CDR3 is CASTGESYEQYF. CDR3 bases: TGTGCCAGCACGGGGGAATCCTACGAGCAGTACTTC.

This clonotype has at least ten counts. The chain couples TRBV11-2 to TRBJ2-7; TRBD1 agrees at 9 bases. J lost 3 bases, V lost 5 bases, and 5 bases had no gene match. This CDR3 comprises 14 residues. CDR1 SGHAT and CDR2 FQNNGV come from the germline V gene. The CDR3 reads CASSTGQGYYEQYF. CDR3 sequence (DNA): TGTGCCAGCAGCACGGGACAGGGATACTACGAGCAGTACTTC.

The chain combines TRBV29-1 with TRBJ2-2; 10 bases align to TRBD1. The CDR3 is 14 residues long. V lost 1 base to trimming and J lost 5 bases; unmatched junction nucleotides: 1. The germline V gene encodes CDR1 SQVTM and CDR2 ANQGSEA. The CDR3 sequence: CSVEGTGGTGELFF. CDR3 bases: TGCAGCGTTGAAGGGACAGGGGGTACCGGGGAGCTGTTTTTT.

This clonotype was counted ten times or more. The rearrangement links TRBV12-3 or TRBV12-4 to TRBJ2-7; TRBD2 aligns across 9 bases. The J segment lost 1 base and the V segment lost 1 base, leaving 8 bases of the junction unmatched. CDR3 length equals 17 residues. DNA for the CDR3: TGTGCCAGCAGTTTAGGAGCTAGCGGGGTAGGGTCCTACGAGCAGTACTTC. This translates into CASSLGASGVGSYEQYF.

This clonotype has a count of ten or more. This chain connects TRBV2 to TRBJ2-7; D might be TRBD1 (7 bases). The CDR3 loop spans 15 amino acids. V lost 2 bases and J lost 3, with 14 bases in between. Germline V lookup: CDR1 SNHLY, CDR2 FYNNEI. CDR3: CASSEFRGALYEQYF. The CDR3 region has the DNA TGTGCCAGCAGTGAATTCAGGGGGGCCCTCTACGAGCAGTACTTC.

The rearrangement joins TRBV11-2 to TRBJ1-1, with D maybe TRBD1 (5 bases). CDR1 is SGHAT and CDR2 is FQNNGV in the germline V gene. The V end lost 5 bases, the J end lost 4 bases, and 17 bases lay between the germline ends. The CDR3 has 15 residues. The CDR3 nucleotides are TGTGCCAGCAGCGATCCCAGGCAGGGAGCCACTGAAGCTTTCTTT. Translating it yields CASSDPRQGATEAFF.

This clonotype was counted many times. The CDR3 loop is CASSDWGPGELFF. CDR3 bases: TGTGCCAGCAGCGACTGGGGGCCCGGGGAGCTGTTTTTT. The rearrangement links TRBV7-2 to TRBJ2-2; D might be TRBD1 (6 bases). This CDR3 region has 13 residues. Between the trimmed V and J ends, which lost 5 bases and 6 bases, there was a span of 10 bases. CDR1 is SGHTA, CDR2 FQGNSA, per germline.

This chain links TRBV6-1 with TRBJ2-5; 11 bases line up with TRBD1. This CDR3 is 15 amino acids long. Germline V gene lookup returns CDR1 MNHNS and CDR2 SASEGT. The V and J ends lost 3 bases and 5 bases, in that order; junction bases with no gene match: 5. CDR3 residues: CASSDRTGGWETQYF. The DNA of the CDR3 is TGTGCCAGCAGTGACCGGACAGGGGGCTGGGAGACCCAGTACTTC.

The sample holds a few counts of this clonotype. The chain employs TRBV28 and TRBJ2-7; no firm D call. The V gene lost 10 bases and the J gene lost 5 bases, with 9 bases spanning the gap. CDR1 and CDR2 from the germline V gene are MDHEN and SYDVKM. CDR3 size: 10 residues. Written as DNA, the CDR3 is TGTGCCACTAAGTCCCACGAGCAGTACTTC. It yields the protein CATKSHEQYF.

Concerning this clonotype: A read error may account for a junction end that differs from germline. The gene calls are TRBV6-2 or TRBV6-3 and TRBJ2-2; 10 bases fit TRBD1. The germline V gene has CDR1 MNHEY and CDR2 SVGEGT. CDR3 length: 20 amino acids. Here the CDR3 DNA reads TGTGCCAGCAGTCGCGGGACAGGGGCCCCTGGCAGGGGCAACACCGGGGAGCTGTTGTTC. This sequence encodes CASSRGTGAPGRGNTGELLF.

The gene calls are TRBV28 and TRBJ1-5, with a weak D call TRBD1 (6 bases). The CDR3 runs to 16 residues. The ends were cut back, 6 bases at V and 3 bases at J, with 18 bases in the middle. Germline values: CDR1 MDHEN, CDR2 SYDVKM. CDR3 in amino acids: CASSPYRVFNNQPQHF. CDR3 DNA sequence: TGTGCCAGCAGCCCCTACAGGGTTTTTAACAATCAGCCCCAGCATTTT.

This clonotype was recorded at least ten times. The chain combines TRBV11-2 with TRBJ2-6; D gene unclear. Trimming cost V 5 bases and J 0 bases, with 8 bases left between them. This CDR3 has 15 residues. Per germline, CDR1 SGHAT and CDR2 FQNNGV. In DNA form, the CDR3 reads TGTGCCAGCAGCGCTGGATACTCTGGGGCCAACGTCCTGACTTTC. Amino acid sequence: CASSAGYSGANVLTF.